These 29 T cell receptor beta chains share one sample of origin, sequenced in a study of OX40 agonist ivuxolimab in advanced cancers. Libraries were prepared by immunoSEQ multiplex PCR; TCRdb keeps only in-frame clonotypes and omits some of them. The sample includes 65,000 to 85,000 clones, around 85% of them seen just once. Specimen: CD4+ or CD8+ T cells sorted from blood, collected in a trial of the OX40 agonist ivuxolimab. All receptors come from an adult with an advanced solid tumor such as melanoma, head and neck, liver or kidney cancer.

The chain uses TRBV11-3 and TRBJ2-2; D call uncertain. CDR1 and CDR2 from the germline V gene are SGHNT and YENEEA. This CDR3 contains 13 residues. V gave up 0 bases and J gave up 2 bases, with 1 base separating them. The CDR3 DNA follows: TGTGCCAGCAGCTTAGAAAACACCGGGGAGCTGTTTTTT. Encoded protein: CASSLENTGELFF.

The chain recombines TRBV10-3 with TRBJ1-2, with a tentative D call TRBD1 (5 bases). Germline CDR1 reads ENHRY; CDR2 reads SYGVKD. The CDR3 has 14 amino acids. V was trimmed by 0 bases and J by 7 bases, leaving 12 bases between them. In DNA, the CDR3 is TGTGCCATCAGTGAGTCGACTGGGGGTAGTGGCTACACCTTC. Translated, it gives CAISESTGGSGYTF.

This clone was found a few times. The chain is built from TRBV18 and TRBJ1-2, with 9 bases identical to TRBD1. After removal of 2 bases from V and 8 bases from J, the junction contained 6 bases not matched to a gene. Germline loops: CDR1 KGHSH, CDR2 LQKENI. The CDR3 has 14 amino acids. The CDR3 region has the DNA TGTGCCAGCTCACCATATAGGGACAGGGACGGCTACACCTTC. As protein: CASSPYRDRDGYTF.

V is TRBV4-1 and J is TRBJ1-2; 7 bases align to TRBD1. V shed 3 bases, J shed 1 base, and the junction held 14 bases outside the gene matches. Germline CDR1 is MGHRA and CDR2 is YSYEKL. The CDR3 spans 18 residues. The CDR3 bases are TGCGCCAGCAGCCACCCTTCACTGACAGGGTACCGTAACTATGGCTACACCTTC. This translates into CASSHPSLTGYRNYGYTF.

The chain couples TRBV28 to TRBJ2-2; possibly TRBD1 for D (6 bases). V shed 8 bases and J shed 3 bases, with 13 bases lying between them. The CDR3 runs to 14 residues. CDR1 is MDHEN, CDR2 SYDVKM, per germline. CDR3 bases: TGTGCCAGCGGACTTCAGGGGTACACCGGGGAGCTGTTTTTT. This encodes CASGLQGYTGELFF.

The chain links TRBV2 to TRBJ2-5; TRBD2 might be the D (5 bases). Germline lookup yields CDR1 SNHLY and CDR2 FYNNEI. Trimming cost V 1 base and J 2 bases, with 23 bases left between them. This CDR3 comprises 19 residues. The CDR3 sequence is CASSEEYGPRRLTQETQYF. In DNA, the CDR3 is TGTGCCAGCAGTGAAGAATACGGGCCCCGTAGACTAACACAAGAGACCCAGTACTTC.

The V and J genes are TRBV28 and TRBJ2-7; either TRBD1 or TRBD2 may supply D (6 bases each). With 1 base removed from V and 5 bases from J, the gap between germline ends came to 12 bases. The V gene's germline CDR1 is MDHEN and CDR2 SYDVKM. The CDR3 is 14 residues long. CDR3 coding DNA: TGTGCCAGCAGTTTATATCCGGGGGCCAACGAGCAGTACTTC. Its translation is CASSLYPGANEQYF.

The rearrangement links TRBV5-1 to TRBJ1-1; D unresolved. V was shortened by 4 bases and J by 0 bases, with 10 bases between the two germline ends. The CDR3 extends over 14 amino acids. Germline loops: CDR1 SGHRS, CDR2 YFSETQ. The CDR3 spells CASSMAGMNTEAFF. As DNA, the CDR3 is TGCGCCAGCAGCATGGCAGGCATGAACACTGAAGCTTTCTTT.

V gene TRBV6-5 combines with J gene TRBJ2-3; tentative D call: TRBD2 (7 bases). The germline gives CDR1 MNHEY, CDR2 SVGAGI. Trimming cost V 4 bases and J 2 bases, with 13 bases left between them. The CDR3 loop spans 15 amino acids. The CDR3: CASSSGGLTTDTQYF. CDR3 in DNA: TGTGCCAGCAGTTCGGGGGGCCTTACCACAGATACGCAGTATTTT.

V usage is TRBV5-1 and J usage is TRBJ2-5; TRBD1 matches 7 bases. After removal of 4 bases from V and 5 bases from J, the junction contained 11 bases not matched to a gene. The CDR3 is made up of 15 amino acids. Germline V gives CDR1 SGHRS, CDR2 YFSETQ. The CDR3 region is CASSILDRAGETQYF. The CDR3, as DNA: TGCGCCAGCAGCATCCTTGACAGGGCGGGCGAGACCCAGTACTTC. The full variable domain, completed using reference TRBV5-1 and TRBJ2-5, is KAGVTQTPRYLIKTRGQQVTLSCSPISGHRSVSWYQQTPGQGLQFLFEYFSETQRNKGNFPGRFSGRQFSNSRSEMNVSTLELGDSALYLCASSILDRAGETQYFGPGTRLLVL.

The chain uses TRBV7-9 and TRBJ2-1; TRBD2 agrees at 8 bases. The V gene's germline CDR1 is SEHNR and CDR2 FQNEAQ (reference sequence). The CDR3 consists of 17 residues. The junction had 16 bases not matched to a gene; V was cut back by 6 bases and J by 6 bases. The CDR3 spells CASRPRYSGTSINEQFF. The CDR3 DNA reads as TGTGCCAGCAGGCCGCGCTATAGCGGGACCTCCATCAATGAGCAGTTCTTC. Looking up the rest from reference TRBV7-9 and TRBJ2-1 gives the full variable domain: DTGVSQNPRHKITKRGQNVTFRCDPISEHNRLYWYRQTLGQGPEFLTYFQNEAQLEKSRLLSDRFSAERPKGSFSTLEIQRTEQGDSAMYLCASRPRYSGTSINEQFFGPGTRLTVL.

This clone has only one observation. The rearrangement joins TRBV11-2 to TRBJ2-1; 7 nucleotides agree with TRBD2. J lost 2 bases, V lost 4 bases, and 8 bases had no gene match. The CDR3 runs to 16 residues. Germline V gene lookup returns CDR1 SGHAT and CDR2 FQNNGV. DNA for the CDR3: TGTGCCAGCAGCTACTCTTGGGGGGGAGCCTACAATGAGCAGTTCTTC. Translated, it gives CASSYSWGGAYNEQFF.

V and J are TRBV19 and TRBJ1-5; D gene ambiguous. The CDR3 runs to 16 residues. Germline V gene lookup returns CDR1 LNHDA and CDR2 SQIVND (reference sequence). Trimming shortened V by 7 bases and J by 0 bases, and 16 bases separated the two germline ends. In DNA, the CDR3 is TGTGCCAGTACCCATGACGTCGGGAATAGCAATCAGCCCCAGCATTTT. This gives the protein CASTHDVGNSNQPQHF.

The gene calls are TRBV7-2 and TRBJ2-7; tentative D call: TRBD1 (6 bases). The CDR3 has 15 residues. CDR1 SGHTA and CDR2 FQGNSA come from the germline V gene. Trimming took off 5 bases at V and 1 base at J, with 15 bases between the two ends. CDR3 amino acids: CASSQLFQGSYEQYF. CDR3 nucleotide sequence: TGTGCCAGCAGCCAACTATTTCAGGGGTCCTACGAGCAGTACTTC.

V and J are TRBV6-6 and TRBJ2-2, with D tentatively TRBD1 or TRBD2 (5 bases each). The CDR3 contains 13 residues. Germline-derived CDR1 and CDR2 are MNHNY and SVGAGI (reference sequence). The V gene lost 6 bases and the J gene lost 3 bases, with 8 bases spanning the gap. The CDR3, as DNA: TGTGCCAGCAGGGGACGGGACACCGGGGAGCTGTTTTTT. This gives the protein CASRGRDTGELFF.

This clone was counted once. The CDR3 here is CASSVVAGGQETQYF. Written as DNA, the CDR3 is TGTGCCAGCAGCGTAGTCGCGGGGGGTCAAGAGACCCAGTACTTC. V and J are TRBV9 and TRBJ2-5, with 8 bases identical to TRBD2. The germline V gene has CDR1 SGDLS and CDR2 YYNGEE. The CDR3 has 15 amino acids. The junction had 3 bases not matched to a gene; V was cut back by 0 bases and J by 2 bases.

In DNA form, the CDR3 reads TGTGCCAGCAGTTTGGGGGGCAGGGGCGCTTCACCCCTCCACTTT. Protein sequence: CASSLGGRGASPLHF. The chain joins TRBV27 to TRBJ1-6; perhaps TRBD1 as D (6 bases). V lost 3 bases, J lost 9 bases, and 15 bases lay in between. The germline V gene encodes CDR1 MNHEY and CDR2 SMNVEV (reference sequence). The CDR3 extends over 15 amino acids.

This chain uses TRBV5-4 with TRBJ1-2; a weak D match, TRBD1 (6 bases). The germline V and J ends were trimmed by 0 bases and 7 bases, with 16 bases remaining between them. This CDR3 comprises 15 residues. Germline V gene data show CDR1 as SGHNT and CDR2 as YYREEE (reference sequence). CDR3 sequence: CASSLDVQRGGGYTF. CDR3 bases: TGTGCCAGCAGCTTGGATGTACAGCGAGGGGGTGGCTACACCTTC.

This chain connects TRBV28 to TRBJ2-7; 7 bases map to TRBD1. V shed 8 bases and J 1 base; nucleotides not matched to a gene: 2. This CDR3 is 12 amino acids long. The germline V gene encodes CDR1 MDHEN and CDR2 SYDVKM. The DNA for the CDR3 is TGTGCCAGCGGGACAGCTTCCTACGAGCAGTACTTC. Encoded protein: CASGTASYEQYF.

The chain joins TRBV9 to TRBJ1-3, with TRBD1 as a possible D gene (5 bases). The germline V gene has CDR1 SGDLS and CDR2 YYNGEE. The CDR3 length is 17 residues. The V gene lost 0 bases and the J gene lost 2 bases, with 15 bases spanning the gap. CDR3 amino acids: CASSVGIGGITGNTIYF. CDR3 bases: TGTGCCAGCAGCGTAGGCATCGGGGGGATTACTGGAAACACCATATATTTT.

On this clone: The junction departs from germline at one end; a sequencing error may be responsible. The chain employs TRBV28 and TRBJ1-2, with TRBD1 matching 7 bases. The CDR3 has 13 amino acids. Germline-derived CDR1 and CDR2 are MDHEN and SYDVKM. CDR3 region: CASSLLQGLGYTF. CDR3 DNA: TGTGCCAGCAGCTTATTACAGGGGCTTGGCTACACCTTC.

The chain carries TRBV2 and TRBJ1-2; D is perhaps TRBD1 (5 bases). Germline loops: CDR1 SNHLY, CDR2 FYNNEI. The CDR3 is made up of 15 amino acids. Trimming cost V 7 bases and J 7 bases, with 22 bases left between them. In DNA, the CDR3 is TGTGCCAGCACACCCCAGAATGGGCAGGGTGGTGGCTACACCTTC. It encodes CASTPQNGQGGGYTF.

The genes are TRBV28 and TRBJ2-7, with 9 bases matching TRBD1. The germline CDR1 and CDR2 sequences are MDHEN and SYDVKM. The V and J ends lost 5 bases and 8 bases, in that order; junction bases with no gene match: 16. The length of the CDR3 is 16 residues. The CDR3 loop is CASSLPGTGILQKQYF. The CDR3 DNA follows: TGTGCCAGCAGTCTTCCCGGGACAGGGATTCTTCAAAAGCAGTACTTC.

The rearrangement joins TRBV5-1 to TRBJ2-1; 10 positions match TRBD2. CDR3 size: 15 residues. The trim removed 2 bases at V and 10 bases at J, leaving 9 bases unmatched. CDR1 is SGHRS, CDR2 YFSETQ, per germline. In DNA form, the CDR3 reads TGCGCCAGCAGCTTTAGGCTAGCGGGAGTTGGGGAGCAGTTCTTC. Its protein is CASSFRLAGVGEQFF.

V gene TRBV6-1 combines with J gene TRBJ2-5, with TRBD1 matching 7 bases. Germline V gives CDR1 MNHNS, CDR2 SASEGT. There are 14 residues in the CDR3. The V segment lost 6 bases and the J segment 4 bases; nucleotides outside the gene matches: 8. CDR3 region: CASRERQGGETQYF. CDR3 DNA sequence: TGTGCCAGCAGGGAGAGACAGGGCGGAGAGACCCAGTACTTC.

The rearrangement joins TRBV4-1 to TRBJ1-1; 7 bases line up with TRBD1. Germline values: CDR1 MGHRA, CDR2 YSYEKL. The CDR3 has 15 residues. Losses at the gene ends were 4 bases for V and 3 bases for J; bases not matched to a gene: 8. The CDR3 here is CASSRTDRVDTEAFF. CDR3 nucleotide sequence: TGCGCCAGCAGCCGCACAGACAGGGTTGACACTGAAGCTTTCTTT.

The chain carries TRBV7-6 and TRBJ1-5; D gene unclear. V lost 3 bases and J lost 6, with 12 bases in between. CDR1 is SGHVS, CDR2 FNYEAQ, per germline. The CDR3 runs to 14 residues. The CDR3: CASSLGPLGQPQHF. CDR3 DNA: TGTGCCAGCAGCTTGGGCCCGTTGGGTCAGCCCCAGCATTTT. Full variable domain (missing parts from reference TRBV7-6 and TRBJ1-5): GAGVSQSPRYKVTKRGQDVALRCDPISGHVSLYWYRQALGQGPEFLTYFNYEAQQDKSGLPNDRFSAERPEGSISTLTIQRTEQRDSAMYRCASSLGPLGQPQHFGDGTRLSIL.

The chain recombines TRBV19 with TRBJ2-7, with D possibly matching TRBD1 (6 bases). Germline V CDR1 and CDR2: LNHDA, SQIVND (reference sequence). V lost 5 bases to trimming and J lost 3 bases, with 14 bases between them. This CDR3 has 14 amino acids. The CDR3 region has the DNA TGTGCCAGTAGTGAGACCCGGGACAACTACGAGCAGTACTTC. This sequence encodes CASSETRDNYEQYF.

The V gene is TRBV2, the J gene TRBJ1-2; no reliable D call. This CDR3 comprises 15 residues. The germline V and J ends were trimmed by 6 bases and 4 bases, with 18 bases remaining between them. Germline V gene lookup returns CDR1 SNHLY and CDR2 FYNNEI. The CDR3 DNA follows: TGTGCCAGCAGACCTAGGCAAACAGCACCCTATGGCTACACCTTC. It translates to CASRPRQTAPYGYTF.